This T cell receptor beta chain was recorded in a study of OX40 agonist ivuxolimab in advanced cancers. Study observations and caveats: CD4+ T cells averaged fewer expanded clones than CD8+ T cells.

On this clone: The antigen is unknown.

Measured with immunoSEQ multiplex PCR; TCRdb has only the in-frame clones, and not every one. Here the sample spans roughly 76,000 clones, 75% to 95% being singletons. V dropped 2 bases and J dropped 10; count of bases not matched to a gene: 3. This CDR3 is built from 14 residues. Germline V gene data show CDR1 as MNHEY and CDR2 as SVGAGI. The input for sequencing was CD4+ or CD8+ T cells sorted from blood, taken in a trial of the OX40 agonist ivuxolimab. The chain couples TRBV6-5 to TRBJ1-6; 9 bases fit TRBD1. The TCR was taken from an adult with an advanced solid tumor such as melanoma, head and neck, liver or kidney cancer. Here the CDR3 reads CASSYGTGTSPLHF. The CDR3 bases are TGTGCCAGCAGTTACGGGACAGGGACATCACCCCTCCACTTT.